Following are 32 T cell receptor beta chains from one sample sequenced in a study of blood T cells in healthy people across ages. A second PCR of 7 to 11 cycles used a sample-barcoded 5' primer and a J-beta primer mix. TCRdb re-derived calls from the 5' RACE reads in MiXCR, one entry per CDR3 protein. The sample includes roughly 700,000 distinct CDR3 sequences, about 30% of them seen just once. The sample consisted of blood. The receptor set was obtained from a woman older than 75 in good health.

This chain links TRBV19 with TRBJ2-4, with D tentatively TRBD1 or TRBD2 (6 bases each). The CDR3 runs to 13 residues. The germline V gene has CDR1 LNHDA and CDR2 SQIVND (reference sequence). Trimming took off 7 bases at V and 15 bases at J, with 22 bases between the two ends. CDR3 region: CASTKQGSGERYF. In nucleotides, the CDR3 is TGTGCCAGTACTAAACAGGGTAGCGGCGAGCGGTACTTC. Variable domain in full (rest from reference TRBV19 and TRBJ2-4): DGGITQSPKYLFRKEGQNVTLSCEQNLNHDAMYWYRQDPGQGLRLIYYSQIVNDFQKGDIAEGYSVSREKKESFPLTVTSAQKNPTAFYLCASTKQGSGERYFGAGTRLSVL.

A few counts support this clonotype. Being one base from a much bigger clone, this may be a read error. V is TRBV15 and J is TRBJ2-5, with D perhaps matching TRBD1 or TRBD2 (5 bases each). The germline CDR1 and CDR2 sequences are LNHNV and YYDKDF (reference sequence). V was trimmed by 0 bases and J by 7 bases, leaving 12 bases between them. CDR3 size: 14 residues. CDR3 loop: CATSRDREGRTQYF. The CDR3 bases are TGTGCCACCAGCAGAGACAGGGAAGGGAGGACCCAGTACTTC.

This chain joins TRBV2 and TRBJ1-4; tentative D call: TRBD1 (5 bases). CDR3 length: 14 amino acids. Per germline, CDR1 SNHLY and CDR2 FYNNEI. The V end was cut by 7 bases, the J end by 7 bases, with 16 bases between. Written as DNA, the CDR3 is TGTGCCAGCAAAATAGGGACCTCTCGTGAAAAACTGTTTTTT. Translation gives CASKIGTSREKLFF.

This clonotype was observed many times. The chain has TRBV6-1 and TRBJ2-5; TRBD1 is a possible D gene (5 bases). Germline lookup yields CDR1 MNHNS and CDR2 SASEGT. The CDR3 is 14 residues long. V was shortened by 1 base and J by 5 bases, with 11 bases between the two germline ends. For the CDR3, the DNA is TGTGCCAGCAGTGAAGGGCAGGGTCGGGAGACCCAGTACTTC. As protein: CASSEGQGRETQYF.

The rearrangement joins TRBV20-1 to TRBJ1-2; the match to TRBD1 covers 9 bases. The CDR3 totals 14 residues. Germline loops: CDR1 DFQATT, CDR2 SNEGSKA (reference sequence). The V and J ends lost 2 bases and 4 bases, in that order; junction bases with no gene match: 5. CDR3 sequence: CSARTWDRAYGYTF. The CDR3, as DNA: TGCAGTGCTAGAACTTGGGACAGGGCCTATGGCTACACCTTC.

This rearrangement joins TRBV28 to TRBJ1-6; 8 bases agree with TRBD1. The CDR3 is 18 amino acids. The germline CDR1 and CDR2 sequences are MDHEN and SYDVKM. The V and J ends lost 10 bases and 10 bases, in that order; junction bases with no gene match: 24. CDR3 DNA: TGTGCCAACCTAGACCCGACAGGGGTATTCGCTATGGGGTCACCCCTCCACTTT. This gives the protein CANLDPTGVFAMGSPLHF.

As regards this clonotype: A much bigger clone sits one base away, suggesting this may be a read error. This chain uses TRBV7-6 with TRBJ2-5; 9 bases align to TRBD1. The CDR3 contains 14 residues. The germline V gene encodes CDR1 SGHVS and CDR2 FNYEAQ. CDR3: CASSPRQGVETRYF. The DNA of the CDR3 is TGTGCCAGCAGCCCCCGACAGGGGGTCGAGACCCGGTACTTC.

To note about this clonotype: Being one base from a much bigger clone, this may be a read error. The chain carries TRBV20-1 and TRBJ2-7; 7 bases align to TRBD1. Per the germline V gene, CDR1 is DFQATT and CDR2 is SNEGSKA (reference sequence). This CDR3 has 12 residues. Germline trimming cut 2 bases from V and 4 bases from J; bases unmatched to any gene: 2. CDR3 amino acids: CSARTQGYEQYF. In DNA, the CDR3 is TGCAGTGCTAGAACACAGGGGTACGAGCAGTACTTC.

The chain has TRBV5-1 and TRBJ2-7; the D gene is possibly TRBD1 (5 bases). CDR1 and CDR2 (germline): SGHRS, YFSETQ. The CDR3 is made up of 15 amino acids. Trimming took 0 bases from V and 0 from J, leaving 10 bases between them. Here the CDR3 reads CASSLAPGYSYEQYF. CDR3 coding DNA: TGCGCCAGCAGCTTGGCGCCAGGGTACTCCTACGAGCAGTACTTC. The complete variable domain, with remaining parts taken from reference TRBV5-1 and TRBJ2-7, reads KAGVTQTPRYLIKTRGQQVTLSCSPISGHRSVSWYQQTPGQGLQFLFEYFSETQRNKGNFPGRFSGRQFSNSRSEMNVSTLELGDSALYLCASSLAPGYSYEQYFGPGTRLTVT.

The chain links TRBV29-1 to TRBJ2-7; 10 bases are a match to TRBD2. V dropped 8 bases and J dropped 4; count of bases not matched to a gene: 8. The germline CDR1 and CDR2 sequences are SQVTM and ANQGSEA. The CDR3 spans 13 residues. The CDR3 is CSIASGSGYEQYF. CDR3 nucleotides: TGCAGCATTGCTAGCGGGAGCGGGTACGAGCAGTACTTC.

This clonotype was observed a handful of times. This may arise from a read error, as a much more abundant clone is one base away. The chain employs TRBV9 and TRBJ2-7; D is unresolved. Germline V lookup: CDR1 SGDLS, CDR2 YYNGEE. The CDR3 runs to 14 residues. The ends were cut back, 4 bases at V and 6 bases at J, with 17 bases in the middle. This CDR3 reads CASSPPTTRGEQYF. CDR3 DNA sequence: TGTGCCAGCAGCCCCCCCACGACACGCGGCGAGCAGTACTTC. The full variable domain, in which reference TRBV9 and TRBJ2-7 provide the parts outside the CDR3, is DSGVTQTPKHLITATGQRVTLRCSPRSGDLSVYWYQQSLDQGLQFLIQYYNGEERAKGNILERFSAQQFPDLHSELNLSSLELGDSALYFCASSPPTTRGEQYFGPGTRLTVT.

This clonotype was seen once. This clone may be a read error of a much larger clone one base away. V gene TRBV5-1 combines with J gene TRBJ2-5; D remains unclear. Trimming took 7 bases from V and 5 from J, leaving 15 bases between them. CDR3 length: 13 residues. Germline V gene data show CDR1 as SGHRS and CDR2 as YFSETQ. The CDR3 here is CASGYTLRETQYF. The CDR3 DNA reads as TGCGCCAGCGGCTATACGCTTCGGGAGACCCAGTACTTC.

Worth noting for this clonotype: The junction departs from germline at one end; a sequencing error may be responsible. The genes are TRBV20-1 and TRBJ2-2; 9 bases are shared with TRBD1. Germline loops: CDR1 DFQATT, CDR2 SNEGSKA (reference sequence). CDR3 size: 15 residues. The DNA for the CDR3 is TGCAGTGCTAGCCGGGACAGGGCGTTCGGCGGGGAGCGGTTTTTT. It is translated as CSASRDRAFGGERFF.

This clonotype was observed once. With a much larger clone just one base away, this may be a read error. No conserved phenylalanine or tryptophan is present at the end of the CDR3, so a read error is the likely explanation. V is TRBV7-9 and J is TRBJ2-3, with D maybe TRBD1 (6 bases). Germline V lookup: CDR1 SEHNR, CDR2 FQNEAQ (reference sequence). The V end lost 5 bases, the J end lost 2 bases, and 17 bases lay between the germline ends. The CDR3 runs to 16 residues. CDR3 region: CASSLPPGTITDTQYL. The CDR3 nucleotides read TGTGCCAGCAGCCTTCCCCCGGGGACAATCACAGATACGCAGTATTTG.

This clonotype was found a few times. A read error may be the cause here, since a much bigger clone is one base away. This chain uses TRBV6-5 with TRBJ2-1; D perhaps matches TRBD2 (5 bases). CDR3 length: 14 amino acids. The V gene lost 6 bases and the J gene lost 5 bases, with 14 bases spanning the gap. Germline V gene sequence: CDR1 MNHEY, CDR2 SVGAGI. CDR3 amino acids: CASSRGLRDNEQFF. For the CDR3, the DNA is TGTGCCAGCAGCCGGGGTCTGCGAGACAATGAGCAGTTCTTC.

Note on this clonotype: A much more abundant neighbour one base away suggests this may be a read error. The CDR3 nucleotides are TGTGCCAACAGCGTTAACCGGCAGGGGAGCTCCTACGAGCAGTACTTC. It encodes CANSVNRQGSSYEQYF. V gene TRBV7-2 combines with J gene TRBJ2-4; a weak D match, TRBD1 (6 bases). The DNA matches TRBJ2-7 better at its end, which makes the J call doubtful. Germline CDR1 and CDR2: SGHTA and FQGNSA. There are 16 residues in the CDR3.

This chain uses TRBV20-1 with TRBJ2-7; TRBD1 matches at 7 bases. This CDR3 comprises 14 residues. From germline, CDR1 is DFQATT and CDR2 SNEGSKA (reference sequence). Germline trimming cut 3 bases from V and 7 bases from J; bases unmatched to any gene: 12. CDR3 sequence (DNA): TGCAGTGCTAGTGGGGACAGCATCTACAATGAGCAGTACTTC. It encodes CSASGDSIYNEQYF.

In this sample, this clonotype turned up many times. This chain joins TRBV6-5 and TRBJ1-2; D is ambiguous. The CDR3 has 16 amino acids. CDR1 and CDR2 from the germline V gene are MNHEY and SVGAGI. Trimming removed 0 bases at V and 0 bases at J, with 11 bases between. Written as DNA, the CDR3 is TGTGCCAGCAGTTACTCGACCGGAGGTCCTAACTATGGCTACACCTTC. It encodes CASSYSTGGPNYGYTF.

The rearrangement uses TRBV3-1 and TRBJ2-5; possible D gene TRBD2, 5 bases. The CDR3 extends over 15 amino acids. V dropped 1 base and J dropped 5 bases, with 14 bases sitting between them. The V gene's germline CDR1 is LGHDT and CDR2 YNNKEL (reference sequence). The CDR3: CASSQGTGRGETQYF. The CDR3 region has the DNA TGTGCCAGCAGCCAAGGGACTGGGAGAGGGGAGACCCAGTACTTC.

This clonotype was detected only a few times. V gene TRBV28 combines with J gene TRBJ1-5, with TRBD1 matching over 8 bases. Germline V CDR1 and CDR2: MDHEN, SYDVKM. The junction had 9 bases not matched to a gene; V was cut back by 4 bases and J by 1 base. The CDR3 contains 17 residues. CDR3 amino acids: CASSSSGQGRSNQPQHF. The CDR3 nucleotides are TGTGCCAGCAGTTCCTCAGGACAGGGCAGGAGCAATCAGCCCCAGCATTTT.

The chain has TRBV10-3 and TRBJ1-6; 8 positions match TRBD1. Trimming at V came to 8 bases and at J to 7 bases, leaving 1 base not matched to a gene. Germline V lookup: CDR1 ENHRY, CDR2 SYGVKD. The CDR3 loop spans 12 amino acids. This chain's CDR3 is CAIGQGNSPLHF. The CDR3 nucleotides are TGTGCCATCGGACAGGGAAATTCACCCCTCCACTTT.

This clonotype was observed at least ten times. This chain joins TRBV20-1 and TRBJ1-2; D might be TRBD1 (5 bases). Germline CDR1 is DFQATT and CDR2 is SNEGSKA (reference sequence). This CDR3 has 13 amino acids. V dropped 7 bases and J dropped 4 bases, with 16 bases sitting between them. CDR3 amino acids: CSGNAGSGYGYTF. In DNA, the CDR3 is TGCAGTGGGAACGCAGGGAGCGGCTATGGCTACACCTTC.

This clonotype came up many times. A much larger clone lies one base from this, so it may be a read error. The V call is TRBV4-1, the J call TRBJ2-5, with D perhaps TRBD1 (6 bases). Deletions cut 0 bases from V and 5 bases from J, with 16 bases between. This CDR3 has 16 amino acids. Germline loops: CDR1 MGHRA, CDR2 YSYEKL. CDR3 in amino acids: CASSQEGAAGRETQYF. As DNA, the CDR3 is TGCGCCAGCAGCCAAGAGGGGGCCGCAGGGCGGGAGACCCAGTACTTC.

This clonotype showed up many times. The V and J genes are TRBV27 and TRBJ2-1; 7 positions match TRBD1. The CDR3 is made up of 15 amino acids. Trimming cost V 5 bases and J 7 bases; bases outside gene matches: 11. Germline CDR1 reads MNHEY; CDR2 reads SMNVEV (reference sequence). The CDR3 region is CASSTDRAGKNEQFF. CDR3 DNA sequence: TGTGCCAGCAGTACAGACAGGGCCGGGAAGAATGAGCAGTTCTTC.

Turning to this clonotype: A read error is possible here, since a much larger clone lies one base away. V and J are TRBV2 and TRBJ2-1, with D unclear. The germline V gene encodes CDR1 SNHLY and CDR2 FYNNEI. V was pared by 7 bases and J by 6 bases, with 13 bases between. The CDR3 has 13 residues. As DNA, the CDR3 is TGTGCCAGCAAAATATTCCGGCGCAATGAGCAGTTCTTC. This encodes CASKIFRRNEQFF.

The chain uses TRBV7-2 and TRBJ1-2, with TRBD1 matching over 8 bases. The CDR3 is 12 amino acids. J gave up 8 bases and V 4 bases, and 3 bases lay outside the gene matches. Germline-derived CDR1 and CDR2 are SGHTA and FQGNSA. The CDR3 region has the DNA TGTGCCAGCAGCTGGACAGGGTCAGGCTACACCTTC. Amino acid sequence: CASSWTGSGYTF.

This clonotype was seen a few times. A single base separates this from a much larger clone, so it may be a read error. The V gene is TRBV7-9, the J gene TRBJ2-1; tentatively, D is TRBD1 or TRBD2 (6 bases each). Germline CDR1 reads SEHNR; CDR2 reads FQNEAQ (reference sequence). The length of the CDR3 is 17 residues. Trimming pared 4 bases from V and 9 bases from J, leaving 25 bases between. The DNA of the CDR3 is TGTGCCAGCAGCTCCCGAGGGGCAGGGGCCAGGGAGGCTGAGCAGTTCTTC. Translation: CASSSRGAGAREAEQFF.

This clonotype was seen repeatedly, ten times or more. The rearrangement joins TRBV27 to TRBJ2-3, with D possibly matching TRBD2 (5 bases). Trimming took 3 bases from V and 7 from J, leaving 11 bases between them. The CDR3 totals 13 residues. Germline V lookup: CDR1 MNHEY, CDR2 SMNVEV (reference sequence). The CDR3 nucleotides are TGTGCCAGCAGTTTTTCCGGACTCTATACGCAGTATTTT. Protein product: CASSFSGLYTQYF.

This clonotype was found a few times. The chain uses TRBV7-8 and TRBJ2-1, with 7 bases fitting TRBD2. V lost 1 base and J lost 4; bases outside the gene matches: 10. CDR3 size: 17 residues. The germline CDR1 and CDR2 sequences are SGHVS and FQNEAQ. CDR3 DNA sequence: TGTGCCAGCAGCTTAGGTGGGGGGGTACGAGGGTACAATGAGCAGTTCTTC. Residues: CASSLGGGVRGYNEQFF.

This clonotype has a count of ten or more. The DNA for the CDR3 is TGTGCCAGCAGCTTAGGTTACGGTAATGAAAAACTGTTTTTT. Translating it yields CASSLGYGNEKLFF. This chain links TRBV7-2 with TRBJ1-4; D not certain. Trimming left V 1 base short and J 4 bases short, with 7 bases between. Germline CDR1 reads SGHTA; CDR2 reads FQGNSA. CDR3 length: 14 amino acids.

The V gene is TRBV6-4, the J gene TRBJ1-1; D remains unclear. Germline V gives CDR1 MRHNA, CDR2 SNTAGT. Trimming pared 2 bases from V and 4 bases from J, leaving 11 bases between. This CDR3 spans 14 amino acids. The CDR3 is CASSDRPQSTEAFF. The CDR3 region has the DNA TGTGCCAGCAGTGACCGACCACAATCCACTGAAGCTTTCTTT.

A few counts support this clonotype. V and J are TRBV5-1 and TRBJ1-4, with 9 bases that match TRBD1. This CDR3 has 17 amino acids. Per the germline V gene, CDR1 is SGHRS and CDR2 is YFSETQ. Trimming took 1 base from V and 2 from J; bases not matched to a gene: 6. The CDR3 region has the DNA TGCGCCAGCAGCTTGTCGGGACAGGGCTCGACTAATGAAAAACTGTTTTTT. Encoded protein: CASSLSGQGSTNEKLFF.